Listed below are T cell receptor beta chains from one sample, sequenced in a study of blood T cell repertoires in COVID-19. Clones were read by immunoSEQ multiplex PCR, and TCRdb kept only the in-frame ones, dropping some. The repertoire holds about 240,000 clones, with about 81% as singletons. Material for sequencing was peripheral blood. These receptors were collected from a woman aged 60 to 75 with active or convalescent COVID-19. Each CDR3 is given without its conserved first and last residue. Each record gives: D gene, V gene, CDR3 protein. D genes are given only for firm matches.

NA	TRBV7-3	ASSLTDSGTYNEQF
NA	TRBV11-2	ASSSLFTGELF
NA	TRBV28	ASSQFMRWGRAANYGYT
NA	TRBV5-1	ASSPAGGRNEKLF
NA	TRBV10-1	ATKGVTDTQY
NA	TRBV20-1	SPAGDTEAF
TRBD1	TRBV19	ASRNRDRGYGYT
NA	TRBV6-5	ASSYSSSRVTGELF
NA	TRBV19	ASSLGNTIY
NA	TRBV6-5	ASSYTGLGRDGYT
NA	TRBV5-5	ASSLDLLSTDTQY
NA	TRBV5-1	ASSLQKSTDTQY
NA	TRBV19	ASRPEGKGKDSLH
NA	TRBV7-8	ASSPIRAGRETQY
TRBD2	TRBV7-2	ASSLESSGSFREQF
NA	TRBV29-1	SVAQGINYGYT
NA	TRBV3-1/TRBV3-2	ASSQGAPSYEQY
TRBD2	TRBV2	ASTLNGLAGGPLTQY
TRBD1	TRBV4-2	ASSQDVIQGARSNQPQH
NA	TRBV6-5	ASRQTGITEAF
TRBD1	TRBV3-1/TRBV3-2	ASSHWDRVGTEAF
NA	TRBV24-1	ATLLSVPRDTGELF
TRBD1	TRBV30	AWSRGQGPDTQY
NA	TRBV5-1	ASSLRWQGSYNEQF
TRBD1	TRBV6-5	ASSFPTGGTEAF
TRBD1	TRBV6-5	ASSAGQGFGYT
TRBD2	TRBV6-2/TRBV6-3	ASSYAGTSKETQY
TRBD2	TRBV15	ATSRDGLAGGLIDNEQF
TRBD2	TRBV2	ASKYSGGAASTDTQY
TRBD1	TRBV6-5	ASSYSSGTGTYEQY
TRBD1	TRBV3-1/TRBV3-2	ASSHWDSEDEKLF
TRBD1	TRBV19	ASSEERTGVQY
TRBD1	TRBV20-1	SASFQGAFGETQY
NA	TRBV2	ASSDGVTYEQY
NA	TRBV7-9	ASSPWSGTPLNYGYT
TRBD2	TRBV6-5	ASSPISGGADTQY
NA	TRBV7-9	ASSHSSGIIYEQY
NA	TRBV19	ASRLSRAYNEQF
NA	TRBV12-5	ASGLANISGNTIY
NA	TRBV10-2	ASSPQRAGQY
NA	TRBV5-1	ASSLVGGQVAEQY
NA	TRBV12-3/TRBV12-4	ASSLNFSYEQY